These T cell receptor beta chains were read from a single sample in a study of T cells in Graves' hyperthyroidism and ophthalmopathy. TCRdb analysed the multiplex PCR reads with MiXCR anew, one entry per CDR3 protein. Of roughly 330,000 distinct CDR3 sequences listed, roughly 15% are singletons. Sequencing was done on a sample of blood. Source of these receptors: a man aged 25 to 40 with Graves' hyperthyroidism. Each CDR3 is given with its conserved first and last residue. The D gene is left open where the match is weak. The size field is filled for only some rows; it gives once, few, many or a size class.

v_gene	abundance	j_gene	d_gene	CDR3aa	CDR3nt
TRBV27	few	TRBJ1-2	NA	CASSPSVGGYTF	TGTGCCAGCAGTCCGTCGGTGGGGGGCTACACCTTC
TRBV19	many	TRBJ2-3	NA	CASKERLQGWADTQYF	TGTGCCAGTAAGGAAAGGTTACAGGGTTGGGCAGATACGCAGTATTTT
TRBV12-3/TRBV12-4	few	TRBJ1-2	NA	CASSQRRGYTF	TGTGCCAGCAGTCAGAGAAGAGGCTACACCTTC
TRBV12-3/TRBV12-4	many	TRBJ2-7	NA	CASSRGTGEQYF	TGTGCCAGCAGCCGCGGGACGGGCGAGCAGTACTTC
TRBV9	many	TRBJ2-1	TRBD2	CASSPFPSREGYEQFF	TGTGCCAGCAGCCCCTTCCCCTCCCGGGAGGGTTATGAGCAGTTCTTC
TRBV28	many	TRBJ1-2	NA	CATTRAGGLANYGYTF	TGTGCAACAACTCGGGCCGGCGGATTAGCTAACTATGGCTACACCTTC
TRBV6-1	NA	TRBJ2-2	TRBD2	CASSGLGRVATGELFF	TGTGCCAGCAGTGGATTAGGGAGGGTGGCCACCGGGGAGCTGTTTTTT
TRBV5-1	many	TRBJ1-1	NA	CASSLDGGREAFF	TGCGCCAGCAGCTTGGATGGGGGACGGGAAGCTTTCTTT
TRBV6-1	NA	TRBJ2-3	NA	CASMQEGTDTQYF	TGTGCCAGCATGCAGGAAGGCACAGATACGCAGTATTTT
TRBV3-1	many	TRBJ2-1	TRBD1	CASSPSDRQYNEQFF	TGTGCCAGCAGCCCCTCGGACAGGCAATACAATGAGCAGTTCTTC
TRBV28	many	TRBJ2-2	NA	CASSSVGTGELFF	TGTGCCAGCAGTTCCGTTGGAACCGGGGAGCTGTTTTTT
TRBV29-1	NA	TRBJ2-4	NA	CSARPGAKNIQYF	TGCAGCGCCCGGCCAGGGGCCAAAAACATTCAGTACTTC
TRBV20-1	NA	TRBJ2-7	NA	CSAGDTSYEPYF	TGCAGTGCCGGGGACACCTCCTACGAGCCGTACTTC
TRBV19	NA	TRBJ2-1	NA	CASSRGAGAGEQFF	TGTGCCAGTAGTAGGGGGGCGGGGGCGGGTGAGCAGTTCTTC
TRBV29-1	few	TRBJ2-1	TRBD2	CSVEAGTSGYNEQFF	TGCAGCGTTGAAGCCGGGACTAGCGGTTACAATGAGCAGTTCTTC
TRBV6-1	few	TRBJ2-7	TRBD2	CASSPPGGLSYEQYF	TGTGCCAGCAGTCCCCCGGGAGGCCTCTCCTACGAGCAGTACTTC
TRBV7-3	many	TRBJ2-6	NA	CASSMEGSGANVLTF	TGTGCCAGCAGCATGGAGGGCTCCGGGGCCAACGTCCTGACTTTC
TRBV3-1	NA	TRBJ2-3	TRBD2	CASSHLILAGGRDTQYF	TGTGCCAGCAGCCACCTTATACTAGCGGGAGGTCGAGATACGCAGTATTTT
TRBV24-1	NA	TRBJ2-2	NA	CATSAGATGELFF	TGTGCCACCAGTGCTGGAGCAACCGGGGAGCTGTTTTTT
TRBV11-3	many	TRBJ2-3	NA	CASSPRPSDTQYF	TGTGCCAGCAGCCCAAGACCCTCAGATACGCAGTATTTT
TRBV6-5	many	TRBJ2-1	TRBD2	CASTPLAGVGNEQFF	TGTGCCAGCACCCCCCTAGCGGGAGTGGGTAATGAGCAGTTCTTC
TRBV5-6	NA	TRBJ1-3	TRBD1	CASSLDGQGSNTIYF	TGTGCCAGCAGCTTGGATGGACAGGGTTCGAACACCATATATTTT
TRBV5-5	many	TRBJ1-2	TRBD1	CASSLSRDSLYTF	TGTGCCAGCAGCTTGTCGCGGGACAGCCTCTACACCTTC
TRBV29-1	many	TRBJ2-7	NA	CSVAEGRREQYF	TGCAGCGTTGCCGAGGGACGAAGGGAGCAGTACTTC
TRBV5-1	many	TRBJ1-1	TRBD1	CASAVGQGASTEAFF	TGCGCCAGTGCCGTGGGACAGGGGGCTTCCACTGAAGCTTTCTTT
TRBV30	few	TRBJ2-2	NA	CAWRGVNTGELFF	TGTGCCTGGAGGGGGGTCAACACCGGGGAGCTGTTTTTT
TRBV6-1	few	TRBJ1-6	NA	CASGFRGPNNSPLHF	TGTGCCAGCGGATTCAGAGGCCCCAATAATTCACCCCTCCACTTT
TRBV5-1	many	TRBJ2-2	NA	CASSLVPVQATNTGELFF	TGCGCCAGCAGCTTGGTCCCCGTACAGGCCACGAACACCGGGGAGCTGTTTTTT
TRBV30	many	TRBJ1-1	NA	CAWSQGRGNTEAFF	TGTGCCTGGAGTCAAGGCAGGGGGAACACTGAAGCTTTCTTT
TRBV6-4	many	TRBJ2-5	TRBD1	CASSEGQGAETQYF	TGTGCCAGCAGTGAGGGACAGGGGGCAGAGACCCAGTACTTC
TRBV20-1	many	TRBJ2-7	NA	CSASTTSRNGEQYF	TGCAGTGCTAGCACCACCAGCAGGAACGGGGAGCAGTACTTC
TRBV12-3/TRBV12-4	many	TRBJ2-1	NA	CASSPGGDNEQFF	TGTGCCAGCAGTCCCGGGGGTGACAATGAGCAGTTCTTC
TRBV18	many	TRBJ1-2	NA	CASSRDSNYGYTF	TGTGCCAGCTCACGAGACAGTAACTATGGCTACACCTTC
TRBV29-1	many	TRBJ2-7	NA	CSVVDSFGFYEQYF	TGCAGCGTTGTAGACAGTTTCGGTTTCTACGAGCAGTACTTC
TRBV5-1	NA	TRBJ1-3	TRBD1	CASSADRGYSGNTIYF	TGCGCCAGCAGCGCCGACAGGGGATACTCTGGAAACACCATATATTTT
TRBV29-1	few	TRBJ2-2	NA	CSVEVGGALELFF	TGCAGCGTTGAAGTGGGGGGCGCCCTAGAGCTGTTTTTT
TRBV30	many	TRBJ2-2	TRBD1	CAWRTGGDTGELFF	TGTGCCTGGCGGACAGGGGGCGACACCGGGGAGCTGTTTTTT
TRBV13	NA	TRBJ2-5	NA	CASSLGSLAETQYF	TGTGCCAGCAGCTTAGGAAGTCTAGCGGAGACCCAGTACTTC
TRBV5-1	NA	TRBJ2-3	NA	CASSIQGRDTQYF	TGCGCCAGCAGCATCCAGGGTCGAGATACGCAGTATTTT
TRBV6-5	once	TRBJ1-1	NA	CASSYSETGENTEAFF	TGTGCCAGCAGTTACTCGGAGACAGGCGAGAACACTGAAGCTTTCTTT
TRBV24-1	many	TRBJ2-5	NA	CATSDPGPRGETQYF	TGTGCCACCAGTGACCCCGGGCCCCGGGGGGAGACCCAGTACTTC
TRBV5-4	few	TRBJ2-3	NA	CASSFGGRRDTQYF	TGTGCCAGCAGCTTCGGGGGGCGCAGAGATACGCAGTATTTT